The 28 T cell receptor beta chains presented below share a single source sample, sequenced in a study of T cell clonotyping in hematopoietic cell transplantation. Profiling relied on immunoSEQ multiplex PCR, and the TCRdb table lists in-frame clones only, not all of them. The data contain about 9,400 clones, 75% to 80% of them singletons. The sample was PBMCs, taken 180 days after allogeneic stem cell transplant. Receptors were obtained from a male patient aged 35-55 years who had an allogeneic stem cell transplant from a related donor, so the T cells may come from the graft donor. Some clones in this sample may be carry-over from other donors' samples.

The CDR3 sequence: CASSNAGGNYGYTF. CDR3 nucleotides: TGCGCCAGCAGCAATGCGGGGGGCAACTATGGCTACACCTTC. The rearrangement links TRBV5-1 to TRBJ1-2, with a weak D call TRBD1 (6 bases). This CDR3 spans 14 amino acids. Germline V gene sequence: CDR1 SGHRS, CDR2 YFSETQ. V lost 4 bases to trimming and J lost 2 bases, with 12 bases between them. Combining the CDR3 with reference TRBV5-1 and TRBJ1-2 gives the whole variable domain KAGVTQTPRYLIKTRGQQVTLSCSPISGHRSVSWYQQTPGQGLQFLFEYFSETQRNKGNFPGRFSGRQFSNSRSEMNVSTLELGDSALYLCASSNAGGNYGYTFGSGTRLTVV.

The table lists this clone with a count of one. The chain has TRBV5-1 and TRBJ2-7, with 7 nucleotides matching TRBD2. The CDR3 loop spans 15 amino acids. The germline CDR1 and CDR2 sequences are SGHRS and YFSETQ. Trimming at V came to 2 bases and at J to 0 bases, leaving 5 bases not matched to a gene. Here the CDR3 reads CASSFPPGGSYEQYF. In DNA form, the CDR3 reads TGCGCCAGCAGCTTTCCCCCGGGGGGCTCCTACGAGCAGTACTTC.

The V and J genes are TRBV7-2 and TRBJ1-2; 7 nucleotides align to TRBD1. V shed 7 bases and J 6 bases; nucleotides not matched to a gene: 14. CDR3 length equals 15 residues. CDR1 and CDR2 (germline): SGHTA, FQGNSA. This chain's CDR3 is CASNAGGFKWDGYTF. In nucleotides, the CDR3 is TGTGCCAGCAATGCAGGGGGATTCAAGTGGGATGGCTACACCTTC.

With regard to this clone: A read error may produce the germline difference seen at one junction end. The rearrangement joins TRBV29-1 to TRBJ1-2, with 9 bases lining up with TRBD1. The germline gives CDR1 SQVTM, CDR2 ANQGSEA. This CDR3 contains 12 residues. The CDR3 DNA sequence: TGCAGCGTTGAAAGCGGGGGGACAGGGAAGTACTTC. Its translation is CSVESGGTGKYF. Full variable domain (rest looked up from reference TRBV29-1 and TRBJ1-2): SAVISQKPSRDICQRGTSLTIQCQVDSQVTMMFWYRQQPGQSLTLIATANQGSEATYESGFVIDKFPISRPNLTFSTLTVSNMSPEDSSIYLCSVESGGTGKYFGSGTRLTVV.

The genes are TRBV11-2 and TRBJ2-3; 8 nucleotides align to TRBD2. This CDR3 is built from 13 residues. The junction had 5 bases not matched to a gene; V was cut back by 10 bases and J by 2 bases. The germline V gene encodes CDR1 SGHAT and CDR2 FQNNGV. The chain's CDR3 is CAMRRGVTDTQYF. CDR3 coding DNA: TGTGCCATGCGGCGGGGGGTCACAGATACGCAGTATTTT. The whole variable domain, filled in from reference TRBV11-2 and TRBJ2-3, reads EAGVAQSPRYKIIEKRQSVAFWCNPISGHATLYWYQQILGQGPKLLIQFQNNGVVDDSQLPKDRFSAERLKGVDSTLKIQPAKLEDSAVYLCAMRRGVTDTQYFGPGTRLTVL.

The chain carries TRBV7-8 and TRBJ1-2, with a weak D call TRBD1 (6 bases). Between the trimmed V and J ends, which lost 1 base and 7 bases, there was a span of 13 bases. From germline, CDR1 is SGHVS and CDR2 FQNEAQ. CDR3 length: 14 residues. DNA for the CDR3: TGTGCCAGCAGCTTAGGGGGGGCGTCGGGTGGCTACACCTTC. Residues: CASSLGGASGGYTF.

The chain couples TRBV7-2 to TRBJ1-5; D gene uncertain. Germline V gives CDR1 SGHTA, CDR2 FQGNSA. Trimming cost V 4 bases and J 2 bases, with 9 bases left between them. This CDR3 contains 14 residues. The CDR3 bases are TGTGCCAGCAGCTCGAATTTAGGCAATCAGCCCCAGCATTTT. Protein: CASSSNLGNQPQHF.

V and J are TRBV4-2 and TRBJ2-3; D is uncertain. From germline, CDR1 is LGHNA and CDR2 YNFKEQ. V was cut by 1 base and J by 4 bases, with 6 bases left in between. The CDR3 runs to 13 residues. Written as DNA, the CDR3 is TGTGCCAGCAGCCAAGGTATGGCAGATACGCAGTATTTT. Translation: CASSQGMADTQYF.

This chain uses TRBV2 with TRBJ1-1; maybe TRBD1 (6 bases). The CDR3 covers 16 residues. The V end lost 1 base, the J end lost 0 bases, and 12 bases lay between the germline ends. The germline V gene has CDR1 SNHLY and CDR2 FYNNEI. CDR3 sequence: CASSEDREALNTEAFF. In DNA, the CDR3 is TGTGCCAGCAGTGAAGACAGGGAGGCCCTGAACACTGAAGCTTTCTTT.

V usage is TRBV5-1 and J usage is TRBJ2-7, with D perhaps TRBD1 (6 bases). This CDR3 contains 15 residues. Germline CDR1 reads SGHRS; CDR2 reads YFSETQ. Trimming shortened V by 2 bases and J by 3 bases, and 15 bases separated the two germline ends. The CDR3 sequence: CASSLGDISIYEQYF. CDR3 nucleotides: TGCGCCAGCAGCTTAGGGGACATCTCAATCTACGAGCAGTACTTC.

This clone was seen only a few times. The chain combines TRBV19 with TRBJ1-1; perhaps TRBD1 as D (5 bases). The CDR3 totals 14 residues. The V end lost 6 bases, the J end lost 6 bases, and 17 bases lay between the germline ends. Germline V lookup: CDR1 LNHDA, CDR2 SQIVND (reference sequence). In DNA form, the CDR3 reads TGTGCCAGTAGGGGTTTAGGGGCGAAGGCTGAAGCTTTCTTT. Translation: CASRGLGAKAEAFF. Using reference TRBV19 and TRBJ1-1 for the parts outside the CDR3, the full variable domain is DGGITQSPKYLFRKEGQNVTLSCEQNLNHDAMYWYRQDPGQGLRLIYYSQIVNDFQKGDIAEGYSVSREKKESFPLTVTSAQKNPTAFYLCASRGLGAKAEAFFGQGTRLTVV.

The rearrangement links TRBV5-1 to TRBJ1-1, with 9 bases that match TRBD1. This CDR3 is 15 amino acids long. J was trimmed by 4 bases and V by 4 bases; bases with no gene match: 8. CDR1 is SGHRS and CDR2 is YFSETQ in the germline V gene. CDR3 amino acids: CASSIDRGGSTEAFF. The CDR3 DNA follows: TGCGCCAGCAGCATCGACAGGGGGGGGAGCACTGAAGCTTTCTTT.

The V gene is TRBV7-2, the J gene TRBJ2-2, with D possibly TRBD2 on 6 matching bases. CDR1 is SGHTA, CDR2 FQGNSA, per germline. Trimming left V 1 base short and J 6 bases short, with 15 bases between. The CDR3 sequence is 16 residues long. Here the CDR3 DNA reads TGTGCCAGCAGCTTAGGGAGGGGAGTCCTCGCCGGGGAGCTGTTTTTT. Its protein product is CASSLGRGVLAGELFF.

The chain joins TRBV7-2 to TRBJ1-3; tentatively, D is TRBD1 (5 bases). Trimming removed 2 bases from V and 5 bases from J, with 16 bases in between. Germline V gives CDR1 SGHTA, CDR2 FQGNSA. CDR3 length equals 16 residues. As DNA, the CDR3 is TGTGCCAGCAGCTTAATTTTGGCAGGGATGCGAAACACCATATATTTT. Protein sequence: CASSLILAGMRNTIYF.

The V gene is TRBV5-1, the J gene TRBJ1-3; D is possibly TRBD1 (5 bases). This CDR3 is 16 amino acids long. V lost 3 bases to trimming and J lost 2 bases, with 15 bases between them. Germline assignment: CDR1 SGHRS and CDR2 YFSETQ. This CDR3 is CASSWGDSGAGNTIYF. The CDR3, as DNA: TGCGCCAGCAGCTGGGGGGACTCCGGCGCTGGAAACACCATATATTTT.

This clone was detected a few times. The V gene is TRBV7-6, the J gene TRBJ2-1; the D call may be TRBD1 or TRBD2 (7 bases each). V lost 5 bases and J 6 bases, leaving 20 bases between the germline ends. In germline, CDR1 is SGHVS, CDR2 FNYEAQ. The CDR3 contains 16 residues. The CDR3 spells CASSGGGRGSFNEQFF. The CDR3 DNA follows: TGTGCCAGCAGCGGCGGGGGCAGGGGGTCTTTCAATGAGCAGTTCTTC.

The rearrangement links TRBV19 to TRBJ1-1; D call uncertain. Per germline, CDR1 LNHDA and CDR2 SQIVND (reference sequence). The CDR3 runs to 13 residues. Trimming left V 3 bases short and J 0 bases short, with 5 bases between. DNA for the CDR3: TGTGCCAGTAGTATTTTAGTGAACACTGAAGCTTTCTTT. Amino acids: CASSILVNTEAFF. Complete variable domain (other parts from reference TRBV19 and TRBJ1-1): DGGITQSPKYLFRKEGQNVTLSCEQNLNHDAMYWYRQDPGQGLRLIYYSQIVNDFQKGDIAEGYSVSREKKESFPLTVTSAQKNPTAFYLCASSILVNTEAFFGQGTRLTVV.

The chain combines TRBV6-5 with TRBJ1-5, with D possibly TRBD1 on 6 matching bases. Germline lookup yields CDR1 MNHEY and CDR2 SVGAGI. Trimming shortened V by 5 bases and J by 4 bases, and 9 bases separated the two germline ends. This CDR3 has 13 residues. CDR3 coding DNA: TGTGCCAGCAGTGGACAGCAGAATCAGCCCCAGCATTTT. As protein: CASSGQQNQPQHF.

As DNA, the CDR3 is TGCGCCAGCAGCTTGGCCAACACAGGGACCGGGGAGCTGTTTTTT. Its translation is CASSLANTGTGELFF. V is TRBV5-1 and J is TRBJ2-2; D might be TRBD1 (6 bases). The length of the CDR3 is 15 residues. V was clipped by 0 bases and J by 5 bases, with 11 bases between them. Germline CDR1 reads SGHRS; CDR2 reads YFSETQ. The full variable domain, rest sourced from reference TRBV5-1 and TRBJ2-2, is KAGVTQTPRYLIKTRGQQVTLSCSPISGHRSVSWYQQTPGQGLQFLFEYFSETQRNKGNFPGRFSGRQFSNSRSEMNVSTLELGDSALYLCASSLANTGTGELFFGEGSRLTVL.

This chain connects TRBV30 to TRBJ2-3, with TRBD2 matching 11 bases. The CDR3 is made up of 14 amino acids. Per the germline V gene, CDR1 is GTSNPN and CDR2 is SVGIG (reference sequence). The V and J ends lost 5 bases and 3 bases, in that order; junction bases with no gene match: 4. As DNA, the CDR3 is TGTGCCTGGGGACGGACTAGCGGGACAGATACGCAGTATTTT. Translation: CAWGRTSGTDTQYF.

This rearrangement joins TRBV11-2 to TRBJ2-7; 10 bases agree with TRBD2. Germline CDR1 SGHAT, CDR2 FQNNGV. The CDR3 length is 13 residues. V lost 6 bases, J lost 5 bases, and 4 bases stayed unmatched. CDR3 nucleotide sequence: TGTGCCAGCAGGGCTAGCGGGAGCGACGAGCAGTACTTC. Translated, it gives CASRASGSDEQYF. The whole variable domain, remainder taken from reference TRBV11-2 and TRBJ2-7, is EAGVAQSPRYKIIEKRQSVAFWCNPISGHATLYWYQQILGQGPKLLIQFQNNGVVDDSQLPKDRFSAERLKGVDSTLKIQPAKLEDSAVYLCASRASGSDEQYFGPGTRLTVT.

The gene calls are TRBV7-2 and TRBJ1-1; D is undetermined. The CDR3 length is 14 residues. V lost 9 bases and J 1 base, leaving 15 bases between the germline ends. CDR1 SGHTA and CDR2 FQGNSA come from the germline V gene. The chain's CDR3 is CARTESGPNTEAFF. In DNA form, the CDR3 reads TGTGCCAGGACCGAAAGTGGGCCGAACACTGAAGCTTTCTTT. The whole variable domain, filled in from reference TRBV7-2 and TRBJ1-1, reads GAGVSQSPSNKVTEKGKDVELRCDPISGHTALYWYRQSLGQGLEFLIYFQGNSAPDKSGLPSDRFSAERTGGSVSTLTIQRTQQEDSAVYLCARTESGPNTEAFFGQGTRLTVV.

The J gene is TRBJ1-6, the V gene TRBV30; D remains ambiguous. CDR3 length: 12 amino acids. V was clipped by 4 bases and J by 9 bases, with 10 bases between them. Germline lookup yields CDR1 GTSNPN and CDR2 SVGIG (reference sequence). The chain's CDR3 is CAWTSGRSPLHF. The CDR3 region has the DNA TGTGCCTGGACCTCCGGTCGTTCACCCCTCCACTTT.

This clone was seen more than once but under ten times. The chain carries TRBV30 and TRBJ2-6; 7 bases map to TRBD2. V lost 3 bases and J lost 4; bases outside the gene matches: 3. This CDR3 has 14 residues. CDR1 and CDR2 (germline): GTSNPN, SVGIG (reference sequence). CDR3 protein: CAWSGGSGANVLTF. CDR3 nucleotides: TGTGCCTGGAGCGGGGGGAGCGGGGCCAACGTCCTGACTTTC.

The chain uses TRBV6-6 and TRBJ2-7; TRBD1 matches 9 bases. This CDR3 has 14 residues. J gave up 1 base and V 7 bases, and 5 bases lay outside the gene matches. The V gene's germline CDR1 is MNHNY and CDR2 SVGAGI (reference sequence). The CDR3 DNA sequence: TGTGCCAGCATCCAGGACAGGGGATCCTACGAGCAGTACTTC. It encodes CASIQDRGSYEQYF.

V usage is TRBV5-6 and J usage is TRBJ2-6; 7 nucleotides align to TRBD1. CDR3 length: 18 residues. V was clipped by 1 base and J by 1 base; unmatched bases: 8. Per germline, CDR1 SGHDT and CDR2 YYEEEE. Written as DNA, the CDR3 is TGTGCCAGCAGCTTGTGGGACAGAGTAATATCTGGGGCCAACGTCCTGACTTTC. Its protein is CASSLWDRVISGANVLTF.

The chain joins TRBV5-8 to TRBJ2-2; D is unresolved. The CDR3 has 14 residues. Per germline, CDR1 SGHTS and CDR2 YDEGEE. The germline V and J ends were trimmed by 8 bases and 3 bases, with 14 bases remaining between them. The CDR3 bases are TGTGCCAGTGTGCTAGGGATGTACACCGGGGAGCTGTTTTTT. Translation gives CASVLGMYTGELFF. The variable domain in full, completed from reference TRBV5-8 and TRBJ2-2, reads EAGVTQSPTHLIKTRGQQATLRCSPISGHTSVYWYQQALGLGLQFLLWYDEGEERNRGNFPPRFSGRQFPNYSSELNVNALELEDSALYLCASVLGMYTGELFFGEGSRLTVL.

The chain has TRBV6-5 and TRBJ1-2, with D unresolved. CDR3 size: 15 residues. Per the germline V gene, CDR1 is MNHEY and CDR2 is SVGAGI. Trimming cost V 5 bases and J 0 bases, with 13 bases left between them. The CDR3 reads CASSLNSVANYGYTF. The CDR3 DNA follows: TGTGCCAGCAGTCTCAACAGTGTAGCTAACTATGGCTACACCTTC.